This TCR beta chain emerged from a study of T cell repertoires in cytomegalovirus infection. CDR1 and CDR2 (germline): SGHRS, YFSETQ. The CDR3 runs 16 residues. Losses at the gene ends were 1 base for V and 7 bases for J; bases not matched to a gene: 11. This clonotype has ten or more counts. As yet, its antigen is unknown. MiXCR, applied by TCRdb to the reads, yields one record per CDR3 protein. Among over 450,000 distinct CDR3 sequences, approximately 10% were seen once, and the ten largest hold about 10%. General study results and limits: HLA-C-restricted CMV clonotypes gave the most frequent clonotype in two of eight donors.

The chain employs TRBV5-1 and TRBJ1-1; 9 nucleotides agree with TRBD1. The sequence derives from a human donor in good health (CMV status not recorded). Some clones in this sample may be carry-over from other donors' samples. Sequenced: PBMCs. The DNA for the CDR3 is TGCGCCAGCAGCTTGACCCTTTGGACAGGGGAAATTGAAGCTTTCTTT. Its protein product is CASSLTLWTGEIEAFF.